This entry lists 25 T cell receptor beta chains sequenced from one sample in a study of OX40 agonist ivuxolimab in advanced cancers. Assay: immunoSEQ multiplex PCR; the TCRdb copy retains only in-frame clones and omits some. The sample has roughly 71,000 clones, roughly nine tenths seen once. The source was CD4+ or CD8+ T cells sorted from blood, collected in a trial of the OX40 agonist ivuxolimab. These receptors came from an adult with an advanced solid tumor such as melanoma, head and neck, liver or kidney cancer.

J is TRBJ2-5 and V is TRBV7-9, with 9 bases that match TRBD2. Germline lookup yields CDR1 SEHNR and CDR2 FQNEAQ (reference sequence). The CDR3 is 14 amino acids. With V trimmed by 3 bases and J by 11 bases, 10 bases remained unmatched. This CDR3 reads CASSLVAGAGEQYF. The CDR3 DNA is TGTGCCAGCAGCTTGGTAGCGGGAGCGGGGGAGCAGTACTTC.

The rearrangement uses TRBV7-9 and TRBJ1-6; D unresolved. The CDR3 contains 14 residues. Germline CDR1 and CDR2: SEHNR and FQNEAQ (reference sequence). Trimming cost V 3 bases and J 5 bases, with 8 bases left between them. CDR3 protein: CASSFLWDNSPLHF. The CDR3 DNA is TGTGCCAGCAGCTTCCTCTGGGATAATTCACCCCTCCACTTT. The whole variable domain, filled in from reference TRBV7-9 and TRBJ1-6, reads DTGVSQNPRHKITKRGQNVTFRCDPISEHNRLYWYRQTLGQGPEFLTYFQNEAQLEKSRLLSDRFSAERPKGSFSTLEIQRTEQGDSAMYLCASSFLWDNSPLHFGNGTRLTVT.

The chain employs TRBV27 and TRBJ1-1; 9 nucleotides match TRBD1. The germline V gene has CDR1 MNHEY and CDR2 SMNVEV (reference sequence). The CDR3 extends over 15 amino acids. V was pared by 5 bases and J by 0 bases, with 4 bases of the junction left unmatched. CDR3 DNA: TGTGCCAGCAGTCTGGGACAGGGTTTGAACACTGAAGCTTTCTTT. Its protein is CASSLGQGLNTEAFF.

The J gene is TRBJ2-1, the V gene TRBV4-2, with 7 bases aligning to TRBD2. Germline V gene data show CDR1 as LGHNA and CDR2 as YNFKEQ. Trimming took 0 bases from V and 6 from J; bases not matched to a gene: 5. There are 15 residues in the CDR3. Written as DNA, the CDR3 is TGTGCCAGCAGCCAAGATCTAGCGGAGGTCAATGAGCAGTTCTTC. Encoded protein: CASSQDLAEVNEQFF.

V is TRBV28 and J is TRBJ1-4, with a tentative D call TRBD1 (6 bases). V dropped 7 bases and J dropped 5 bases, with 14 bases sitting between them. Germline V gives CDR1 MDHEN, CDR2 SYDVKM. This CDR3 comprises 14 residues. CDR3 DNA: TGTGCCAGCACCTCGACAGGTTTCAATGAAAAACTGTTTTTT. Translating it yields CASTSTGFNEKLFF.

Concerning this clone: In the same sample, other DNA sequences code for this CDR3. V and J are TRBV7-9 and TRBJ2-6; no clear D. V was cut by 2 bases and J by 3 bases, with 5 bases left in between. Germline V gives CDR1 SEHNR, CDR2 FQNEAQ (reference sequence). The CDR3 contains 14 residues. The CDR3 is CASSLSSGANVLTF. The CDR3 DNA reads TGTGCCAGCAGCTTATCTAGTGGGGCCAACGTCCTGACTTTC.

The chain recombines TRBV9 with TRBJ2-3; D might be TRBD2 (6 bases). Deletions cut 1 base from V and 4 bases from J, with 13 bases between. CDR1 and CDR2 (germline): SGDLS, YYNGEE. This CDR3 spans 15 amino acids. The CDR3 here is CASSVRGAPADTQYF. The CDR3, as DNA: TGTGCCAGCAGCGTACGCGGGGCCCCCGCAGATACGCAGTATTTT. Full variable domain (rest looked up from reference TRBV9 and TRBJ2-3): DSGVTQTPKHLITATGQRVTLRCSPRSGDLSVYWYQQSLDQGLQFLIQYYNGEERAKGNILERFSAQQFPDLHSELNLSSLELGDSALYFCASSVRGAPADTQYFGPGTRLTVL.

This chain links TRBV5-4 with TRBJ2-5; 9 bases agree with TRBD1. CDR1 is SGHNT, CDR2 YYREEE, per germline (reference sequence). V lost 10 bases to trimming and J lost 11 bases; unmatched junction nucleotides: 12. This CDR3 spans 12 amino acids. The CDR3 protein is CAGRQGVGEQYF. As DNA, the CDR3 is TGTGCCGGACGACAGGGGGTGGGTGAGCAGTACTTC.

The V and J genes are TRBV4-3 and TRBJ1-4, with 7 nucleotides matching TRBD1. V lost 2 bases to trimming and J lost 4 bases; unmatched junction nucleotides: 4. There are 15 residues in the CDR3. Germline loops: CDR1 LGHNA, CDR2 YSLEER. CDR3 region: CASSQQDRINEKLFF. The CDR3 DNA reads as TGCGCCAGCAGCCAACAGGACAGGATTAATGAAAAACTGTTTTTT.

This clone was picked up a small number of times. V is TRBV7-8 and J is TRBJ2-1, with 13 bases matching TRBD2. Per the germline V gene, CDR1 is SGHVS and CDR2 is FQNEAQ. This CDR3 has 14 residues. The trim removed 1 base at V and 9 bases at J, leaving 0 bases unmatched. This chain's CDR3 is CASSLGTSGGEQFF. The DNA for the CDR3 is TGTGCCAGCAGCTTAGGGACTAGCGGGGGTGAGCAGTTCTTC.

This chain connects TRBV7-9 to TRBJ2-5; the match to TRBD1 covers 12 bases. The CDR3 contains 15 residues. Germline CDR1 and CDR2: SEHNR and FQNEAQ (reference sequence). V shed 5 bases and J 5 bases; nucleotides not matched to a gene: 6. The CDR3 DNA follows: TGTGCCAGCAGCACCGGGACAGGGGGCCGGGAGACCCAGTACTTC. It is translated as CASSTGTGGRETQYF.

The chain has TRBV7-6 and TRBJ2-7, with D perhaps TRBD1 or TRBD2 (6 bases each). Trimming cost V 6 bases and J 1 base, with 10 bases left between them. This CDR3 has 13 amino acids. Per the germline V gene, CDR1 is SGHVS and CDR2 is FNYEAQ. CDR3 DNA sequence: TGTGCCAGCAGTGAGGGGGGATCCTACGAGCAGTACTTC. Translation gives CASSEGGSYEQYF.

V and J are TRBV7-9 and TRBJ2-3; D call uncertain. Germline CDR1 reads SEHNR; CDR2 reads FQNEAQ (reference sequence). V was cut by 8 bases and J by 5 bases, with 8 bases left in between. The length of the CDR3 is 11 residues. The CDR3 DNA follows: TGTGCCAGCGGACGTGGAGATACGCAGTATTTT. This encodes CASGRGDTQYF.

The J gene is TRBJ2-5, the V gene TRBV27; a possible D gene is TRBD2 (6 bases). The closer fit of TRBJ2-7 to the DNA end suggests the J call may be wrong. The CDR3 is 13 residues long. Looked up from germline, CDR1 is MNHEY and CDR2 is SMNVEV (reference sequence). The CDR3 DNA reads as TGTGCCAGCAGTCAGGGACTCCTCTACGAGCAGTACTTC. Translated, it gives CASSQGLLYEQYF.

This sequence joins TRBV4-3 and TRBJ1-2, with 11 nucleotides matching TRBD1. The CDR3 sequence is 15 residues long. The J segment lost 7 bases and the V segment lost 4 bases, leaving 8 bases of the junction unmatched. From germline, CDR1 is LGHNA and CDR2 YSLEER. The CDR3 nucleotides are TGCGCCAGCAGCCCAGGGACAGGGGGGTATGTTGGCTACACCTTC. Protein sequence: CASSPGTGGYVGYTF.

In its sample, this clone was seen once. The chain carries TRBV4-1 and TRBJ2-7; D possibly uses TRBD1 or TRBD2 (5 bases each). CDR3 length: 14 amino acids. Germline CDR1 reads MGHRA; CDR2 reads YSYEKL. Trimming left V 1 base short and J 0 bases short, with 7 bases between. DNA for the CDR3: TGCGCCAGCAGCCAAGGGGACGGCTCCTACGAGCAGTACTTC. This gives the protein CASSQGDGSYEQYF.

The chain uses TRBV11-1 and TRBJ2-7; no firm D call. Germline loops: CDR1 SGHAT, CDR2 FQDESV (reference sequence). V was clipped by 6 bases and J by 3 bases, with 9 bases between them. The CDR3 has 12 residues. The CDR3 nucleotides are TGTGCCAGCAGTTCAGATTACTACGAGCAGTACTTC. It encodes CASSSDYYEQYF.

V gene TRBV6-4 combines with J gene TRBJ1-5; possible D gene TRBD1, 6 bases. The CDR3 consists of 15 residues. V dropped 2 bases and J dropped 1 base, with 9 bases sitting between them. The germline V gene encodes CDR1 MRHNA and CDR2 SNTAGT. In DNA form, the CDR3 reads TGTGCCAGCAGTGACAGGGGGAGAAGCAATCAGCCCCAGCATTTT. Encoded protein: CASSDRGRSNQPQHF.

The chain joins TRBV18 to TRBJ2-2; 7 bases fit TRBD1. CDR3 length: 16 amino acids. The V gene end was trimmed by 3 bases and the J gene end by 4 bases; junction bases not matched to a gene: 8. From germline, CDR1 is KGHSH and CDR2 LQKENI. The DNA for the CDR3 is TGTGCCAGCTCACCTAGTCCTGGGGACAGCACCGGGGAGCTGTTTTTT. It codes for CASSPSPGDSTGELFF. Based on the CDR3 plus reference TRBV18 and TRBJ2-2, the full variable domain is NAGVMQNPRHLVRRRGQEARLRCSPMKGHSHVYWYRQLPEEGLKFMVYLQKENIIDESGMPKERFSAEFPKEGPSILRIQQVVRGDSAAYFCASSPSPGDSTGELFFGEGSRLTVL.

CDR3 amino acids: CASSSQGSHTQPQHF. DNA of the CDR3: TGTGCCAGCAGCTCGCAGGGATCACACACTCAGCCCCAGCATTTT. The gene calls are TRBV7-9 and TRBJ1-5; maybe TRBD1 (5 bases). The length of the CDR3 is 15 residues. Germline values: CDR1 SEHNR, CDR2 FQNEAQ (reference sequence). The V gene lost 4 bases and the J gene lost 6 bases, with 16 bases spanning the gap.

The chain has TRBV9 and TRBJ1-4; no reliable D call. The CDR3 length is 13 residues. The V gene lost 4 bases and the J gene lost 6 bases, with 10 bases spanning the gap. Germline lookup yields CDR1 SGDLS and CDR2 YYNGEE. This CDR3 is CASSPGSDEKLFF. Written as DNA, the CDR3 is TGTGCCAGCAGCCCGGGCTCTGATGAAAAACTGTTTTTT.

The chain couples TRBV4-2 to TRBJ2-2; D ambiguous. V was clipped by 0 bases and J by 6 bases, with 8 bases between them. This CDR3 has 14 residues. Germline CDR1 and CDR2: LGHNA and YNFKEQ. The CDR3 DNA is TGTGCCAGCAGCCAAGATAGAACTGCCGGGGAGCTGTTTTTT. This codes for CASSQDRTAGELFF.

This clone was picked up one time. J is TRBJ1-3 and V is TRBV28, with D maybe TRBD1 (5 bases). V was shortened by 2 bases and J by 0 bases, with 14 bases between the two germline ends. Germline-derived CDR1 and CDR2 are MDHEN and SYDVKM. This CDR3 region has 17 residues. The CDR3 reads CASSLESRANSGNTIYF. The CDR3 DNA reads TGTGCCAGCAGTTTAGAAAGCAGGGCCAACTCTGGAAACACCATATATTTT. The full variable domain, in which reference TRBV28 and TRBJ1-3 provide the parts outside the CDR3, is DVKVTQSSRYLVKRTGEKVFLECVQDMDHENMFWYRQDPGLGLRLIYFSYDVKMKEKGDIPEGYSVSREKKERFSLILESASTNQTSMYLCASSLESRANSGNTIYFGEGSWLTVV.

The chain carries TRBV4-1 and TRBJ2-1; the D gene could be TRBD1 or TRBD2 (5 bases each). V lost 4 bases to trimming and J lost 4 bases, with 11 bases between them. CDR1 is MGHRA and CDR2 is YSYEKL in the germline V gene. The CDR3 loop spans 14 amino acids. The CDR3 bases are TGCGCCAGCAGCCCGCCGGGACCATACAATGAGCAGTTCTTC. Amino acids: CASSPPGPYNEQFF.

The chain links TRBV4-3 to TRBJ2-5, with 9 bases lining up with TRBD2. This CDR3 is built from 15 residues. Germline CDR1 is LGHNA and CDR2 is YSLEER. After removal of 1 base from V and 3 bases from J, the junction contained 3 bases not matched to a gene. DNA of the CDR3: TGCGCCAGCAGCCAAGTCTTAGCGGGAGAAGAGACCCAGTACTTC. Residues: CASSQVLAGEETQYF.